A selection of T cell receptor beta chains follows, all from one sample in a study of T cells in Graves' hyperthyroidism and ophthalmopathy. One entry per CDR3 protein results from TCRdb running MiXCR on the multiplex PCR reads. This table holds 550,000 to 800,000 distinct CDR3 sequences, about a sixth found once. Sequencing was carried out using blood. These receptors originate from a man younger than 30 with Graves' hyperthyroidism. Each CDR3 is given with its conserved first and last residue. A D gene is named only where the DNA matches it firmly. A row's size may be missing; if present it is once, few, many or a size class.

V: TRBV6-2/TRBV6-3
J: TRBJ2-5
D: NA
size: once
DNA: TGTGCCAGCAGTTACCCTAAATATGCGACCGTTTTAGTCGCGACCCAGTACTTC
CDR3: CASSYPKYATVLVATQYF

V: TRBV24-1
J: TRBJ2-1
D: NA
size: NA
DNA: TGTGCCACCAGTGATTTAAACGGGCCCCCCTACAATGAGCAGTTCTTC
CDR3: CATSDLNGPPYNEQFF

V: TRBV7-9
J: TRBJ2-1
D: TRBD2
size: many
DNA: TGTGCCACCAGGCAGGGAGGGCCCCATGAGCAGTTCTTC
CDR3: CATRQGGPHEQFF

V: TRBV7-9
J: TRBJ2-3
D: NA
size: many
DNA: TGCGCCAGCAGCCCTCGGGAAGATACGCAGTATTTT
CDR3: CASSPREDTQYF

V: TRBV6-2/TRBV6-3
J: TRBJ2-5
D: NA
size: few
DNA: TGTGCCAGCATCCCCCGGGGGCGGGAGACCCAGTACTTC
CDR3: CASIPRGRETQYF

V: TRBV30
J: TRBJ1-6
D: NA
size: NA
DNA: TGTGCCTGGATGAGGGGAAATTCACCCCTCCACTTT
CDR3: CAWMRGNSPLHF

V: TRBV12-3/TRBV12-4
J: TRBJ2-7
D: NA
size: many
DNA: TGTGCCAGCAGTGACCGGATATACGAGCAGTACTTC
CDR3: CASSDRIYEQYF

V: TRBV27
J: TRBJ2-2
D: NA
size: NA
DNA: TGTGCCAGCAGTGGTATCGGACAAATAAACACCGGGGAGCTGTTTTTT
CDR3: CASSGIGQINTGELFF

V: TRBV5-1
J: TRBJ2-5
D: NA
size: NA
DNA: TGCGCCAGCAGCTTCTTAGTATCAGAGACCCAGTACTTC
CDR3: CASSFLVSETQYF

V: TRBV20-1
J: TRBJ2-7
D: TRBD1
size: few
DNA: TGCAGTGCTCCGCCGACCCCCGACAGGGGAATGCCCTACGAGCAGTACTTC
CDR3: CSAPPTPDRGMPYEQYF

V: TRBV29-1
J: TRBJ1-2
D: NA
size: few
DNA: TGCAGCGTCAAGCTGACCTATCCTAACTATGGCTACACCTTC
CDR3: CSVKLTYPNYGYTF

V: TRBV28
J: TRBJ1-1
D: TRBD1
size: many
DNA: TGTGCCAGCGGACTGACAGGGGCCTCCACTGAAGCTTTCTTT
CDR3: CASGLTGASTEAFF

V: TRBV24-1
J: TRBJ1-6
D: NA
size: few
DNA: TGTGCCACCAGTGTCCGCCGCAGGCCCGTGGGAGATTCACCCCTCCACTTT
CDR3: CATSVRRRPVGDSPLHF

V: TRBV4-1
J: TRBJ1-6
D: NA
size: few
DNA: TGCGCCAGCAGCCAAGATGACAGATTAAATTCACCCCTCCACTTT
CDR3: CASSQDDRLNSPLHF

V: TRBV4-1
J: TRBJ2-2
D: TRBD2
size: few
DNA: TGCGCCAGCAGTCCGCTAGCGGAGGCGGACACCGGGGAGCTGTTTTTT
CDR3: CASSPLAEADTGELFF

V: TRBV20-1
J: TRBJ2-1
D: TRBD2
size: NA
DNA: TGCAGTGCCCGAAACCGACTAGCGGATTACAATGAGCAGTTCTTC
CDR3: CSARNRLADYNEQFF

V: TRBV3-1
J: TRBJ1-3
D: TRBD1
size: NA
DNA: TGTGCCAGCAGCCGATTGGGACAGGGTGGAAACACCATATATTTT
CDR3: CASSRLGQGGNTIYF

V: TRBV28
J: TRBJ2-7
D: NA
size: many
DNA: TGTGCCAGCAGTTTATTAGCACTATCGTACGAGCAGTACTTC
CDR3: CASSLLALSYEQYF

V: TRBV11-3
J: TRBJ2-7
D: NA
size: NA
DNA: TGTGCCAGCAGCTCAACGAGACAAACCGAGCAGTACTTC
CDR3: CASSSTRQTEQYF

V: TRBV15
J: TRBJ2-5
D: TRBD2
size: few
DNA: TGTGCCACCAGCAGAGCCTTAGCGGGAGCCATGGAGACCCAGTACTTC
CDR3: CATSRALAGAMETQYF

V: TRBV6-1
J: TRBJ1-4
D: NA
size: many
DNA: TGTGCCAGCAGTGACCCGCAGGGCGATGAAAAACTGTTTTTT
CDR3: CASSDPQGDEKLFF

V: TRBV5-1
J: TRBJ2-7
D: TRBD1
size: many
DNA: TGCGCCAGTACTCAGACAGGGGCCTCCATCGAGCAGTACTTC
CDR3: CASTQTGASIEQYF

V: TRBV2
J: TRBJ1-5
D: TRBD1
size: NA
DNA: TGTGCCAGCACCGGACAGGAGGATCAGCCCCAGCATTTT
CDR3: CASTGQEDQPQHF

V: TRBV20-1
J: TRBJ2-5
D: TRBD2
size: NA
DNA: TGCAGTGCTAGAAAGGTTCGGGGGGGTCGGACCCAGTACTTC
CDR3: CSARKVRGGRTQYF

V: TRBV20-1
J: TRBJ1-1
D: TRBD1
size: many
DNA: TGCAGTGCCCGGACAGGGTCGGTGACTGAAGCTTTCTTT
CDR3: CSARTGSVTEAFF

V: TRBV2
J: TRBJ2-7
D: NA
size: many
DNA: TGTGCCAGCAGGGGACAACCCAACTCCTACGAGCAGTACTTC
CDR3: CASRGQPNSYEQYF

V: TRBV27
J: TRBJ1-1
D: TRBD1
size: NA
DNA: TGTGCCAGCTATCGACAGGGATGGACCACTGAAGCTTTCTTT
CDR3: CASYRQGWTTEAFF

V: TRBV28
J: TRBJ1-2
D: NA
size: NA
DNA: TGTGCCAGCAACGCAGTTCCGTCCGGCTACACCTTC
CDR3: CASNAVPSGYTF

V: TRBV6-2/TRBV6-3
J: TRBJ2-5
D: TRBD2
size: many
DNA: TGTGCCAGCAGTCCTCGGACTAGCGGGTACCAAGAGACCCAGTACTTC
CDR3: CASSPRTSGYQETQYF

V: TRBV29-1
J: TRBJ2-1
D: NA
size: many
DNA: TGCAGCGTTCGAAGGGCTGAGCAGTTCTTC
CDR3: CSVRRAEQFF

V: TRBV20-1
J: TRBJ2-4
D: TRBD1
size: few
DNA: TGCAGTGCCAGGGACAGGGTTCGGGACATTCAGTACTTC
CDR3: CSARDRVRDIQYF

V: TRBV7-8
J: TRBJ1-6
D: NA
size: few
DNA: TGTGCCAGCAGACCCCCCGGGGCCGCCTATAATTCACCCCTCCACTTT
CDR3: CASRPPGAAYNSPLHF

V: TRBV6-2/TRBV6-3
J: TRBJ2-1
D: NA
size: once
DNA: TGTGCCAGCAGTTACCTCCTGCCTGCTGGGGGGTGGGATGAGCAGTTCTTC
CDR3: CASSYLLPAGGWDEQFF

V: TRBV28
J: TRBJ2-3
D: NA
size: many
DNA: TGTGCCAGCAGTTTAAAGGGCGGGAAGACTAGCACAGATACGCAGTATTTT
CDR3: CASSLKGGKTSTDTQYF

V: TRBV12-3/TRBV12-4
J: TRBJ1-2
D: NA
size: many
DNA: TGTGCCAGCAGCCATGGGGCGAGGATCTATGGCTACACCTTC
CDR3: CASSHGARIYGYTF

V: TRBV6-2/TRBV6-3
J: TRBJ1-1
D: TRBD1
size: NA
DNA: TGTGCCAGCAGTTACTCCTACGGACAGGGCCTCACTGAAGCTTTCTTT
CDR3: CASSYSYGQGLTEAFF

V: TRBV4-1
J: TRBJ2-2
D: NA
size: NA
DNA: TGCGCCAGCAGCCAAGATAGAGGGACGAACACCGGGGAGCTGTTTTTT
CDR3: CASSQDRGTNTGELFF

V: TRBV28
J: TRBJ2-7
D: TRBD1
size: few
DNA: TGTGCCAGCAGACCGGGACAGGGATTTAACGAGCAGTACTTC
CDR3: CASRPGQGFNEQYF

V: TRBV7-9
J: TRBJ2-5
D: NA
size: many
DNA: TGTGCCAGCAGCTTGTTAGGGGCGAACCAAGAGACCCAGTACTTC
CDR3: CASSLLGANQETQYF

V: TRBV27
J: TRBJ1-1
D: NA
size: many
DNA: TGTGCCAGCAGACTGGGCCAGGGGAACACTGAAGCTTTCTTT
CDR3: CASRLGQGNTEAFF

V: TRBV27
J: TRBJ1-1
D: TRBD1
size: NA
DNA: TGTGCCAGCAGTTTAAGTCCAGGGGGCGGCACTGAAGCTTTCTTT
CDR3: CASSLSPGGGTEAFF

V: TRBV28
J: TRBJ2-7
D: NA
size: many
DNA: TGTGCCAGCAGTTTAGAGGAGTACTACGAGCAGTACTTC
CDR3: CASSLEEYYEQYF

V: TRBV27
J: TRBJ2-2
D: NA
size: NA
DNA: TGTGCCAGCAGTTTATCGCCCATCACCGGGGAGCTGTTTTTT
CDR3: CASSLSPITGELFF

V: TRBV28
J: TRBJ2-3
D: TRBD2
size: many
DNA: TGTGCCAGCAGTTTTCTTAGCGGGAGGGGCACAGATACGCAGTATTTT
CDR3: CASSFLSGRGTDTQYF

V: TRBV9
J: TRBJ2-1
D: NA
size: NA
DNA: TGTGCCAGCAGCGTAGGCCACAACTCCTACAATGAGCAGTTCTTC
CDR3: CASSVGHNSYNEQFF

V: TRBV20-1
J: TRBJ2-2
D: NA
size: few
DNA: TGCAGTGCTAGAGTTCCGAACACCGGGGAGCTGTTTTTT
CDR3: CSARVPNTGELFF

V: TRBV28
J: TRBJ2-3
D: NA
size: NA
DNA: TGTGCCAGCAGCCTCCCGACCGGCACAGATACGCAGTATTTT
CDR3: CASSLPTGTDTQYF

V: TRBV4-1
J: TRBJ2-2
D: NA
size: NA
DNA: TGCGCCAGCAGCCAACGAAACACCCGTAGGACCGGGGAGCTGTTTTTT
CDR3: CASSQRNTRRTGELFF